This is a list of T cell receptor beta chains from one sample in a study of human CD4 T cells and Enterobacteriaceae. Using immunoSEQ multiplex PCR, the repertoire was profiled, and TCRdb retains in-frame clones only, with some absent. The table has fewer than 35,000 clones, roughly 80% seen once. Material for sequencing was memory CD4+ T cells from blood. Receptors originate from a human donor in good health. CDR3s include the opening cysteine and the closing phenylalanine or tryptophan. The order of the fields is J gene, clone size, V gene, CDR3 length, D gene, CDR3 protein, CDR3 DNA. A D gene is named only where the DNA matches it firmly. Size is omitted from some rows. Given values are once, few, many or a class for expanded clones.

>TRBJ1-2|.|TRBV7-8|15|TRBD1
CASSPRDRGDYGYTF
TGTGCCAGCAGCCCCCGGGACAGGGGGGACTATGGCTACACCTTC
>TRBJ1-1|.|TRBV5-1|15|.
CASSLEPGSGTEAFF
TGCGCCAGCAGCTTGGAGCCGGGTTCGGGCACTGAAGCTTTCTTT
>TRBJ2-1|once|TRBV10-3|12|TRBD2
CAIGTSGNEQFF
TGTGCCATCGGAACTAGCGGGAATGAGCAGTTCTTC
>TRBJ2-7|.|TRBV18|15|.
CASSRGTGGDYEQYF
TGTGCCAGCTCACGGGGAACGGGGGGCGACTACGAGCAGTACTTC
>TRBJ2-5|.|TRBV27|15|TRBD2
CASSSQWGGQETQYF
TGTGCCAGCAGTTCTCAGTGGGGGGGGCAAGAGACCCAGTACTTC
>TRBJ1-3|.|TRBV28|20|.
CASSPHRAGGFGNPGNTIYF
TGTGCCAGCAGTCCCCACCGTGCAGGAGGGTTCGGGAACCCTGGAAACACCATATATTTT
>TRBJ2-5|.|TRBV4-1|16|TRBD1
CASSQGGTAYQETQYF
TGCGCCAGCAGCCAAGGGGGGACAGCGTACCAAGAGACCCAGTACTTC
>TRBJ1-1|.|TRBV28|13|.
CASTGTRYTEAFF
TGTGCCAGCACTGGGACCCGCTACACTGAAGCTTTCTTT
>TRBJ1-5|.|TRBV30|14|TRBD1
CAWSKTGDGQPQHF
TGTGCCTGGAGCAAAACAGGGGATGGTCAGCCCCAGCATTTT
>TRBJ2-3|.|TRBV25-1|14|.
CASSEPRPFYTQYF
TGTGCCAGCAGTGAACCGCGCCCTTTTTATACGCAGTATTTT
>TRBJ1-1|.|TRBV5-4|15|TRBD1
CASSYLTGANTEAFF
TGTGCCAGCAGCTACCTGACAGGGGCCAACACTGAAGCTTTCTTT